This TCR beta chain comes out of a study of T cell responses to AZD1222 COVID-19 vaccine (dated by TCRdb to the early 2020s). Notes on the research overall: Because spike-specific TCR depth and breadth did not differ between the two schedules, AZD1222 recipients who got a second dose at roughly 4 weeks were pooled with those who got a second dose at roughly 12 weeks. A total of 230 to 250 trial participants underwent TCR sequencing, of whom 207 had received two doses of AZD1222 and 26 had received two doses of the MenACWY control vaccine. Trial participants were enrolled by age into subgroups of 18-55, 56-69 and 70-plus years, and roughly 150, 30 and 60 TCR-sequenced participants, respectively, were included in these subgroups. Summary of the overall study and its limitations: Spike-specific TCR breadth and depth rose significantly after two AZD1222 doses compared with day 0 and with MenACWY recipients. No day 14 peak-response samples were available, so repertoires were characterized only after the peak T cell response. Conclusions about previously exposed vaccinees are limited because only six or seven AZD1222 recipients were SARS-CoV-2 seropositive at baseline. Participants were mostly white British and included more females than males, and it was suggested by the authors that clonal diversity may have been underestimated. Nearly half of unique spike-specific TCRs reportedly recognized epitopes outside regions mutated in the B.1.351 and B.1.1.7 variants. The whole spike protein was spanned by vaccine-associated CD4 TCRs, and dominant responses were seen in regions 160-218 and 743-854. The 56-69-year group was small, and its depth increase did not reach significance, likely because of low power.

Interpreted using the paper, the time point label stands for: baseline before first vaccination. Vaccinee samples came from UK trials COV001 and COV002, including a single-blind randomized controlled phase 2/3 trial of AZD1222 (ChAdOx1 nCoV-19) in healthy adults. Trial participant PBMC samples were collected at day 0 and day 28 after the second dose for TCRbeta chain sequencing. About this clone: It has no known antigen specificity. No per-base quality is available; no much larger clone lies one base away.

The CDR3 regions of human TCRbeta chains were subjected to immunosequencing. The paper's data handling went like this. Repertoire TCRs were checked for matches against a reference library of SARS-CoV-2-specific TCRs that had been generated using the MIRA antigen-specificity platform. Breadth was defined as the fraction of unique TCRs that were SARS-CoV-2-associated, and depth was defined as the fraction of total T cells that were SARS-CoV-2-associated. Using the MIRA data, each spike-specific TCR was assigned both to the spike region to which the TCR was reactive and to a CD4 or CD8 class. Log10-transformed breadth and depth values were compared by one-way ANOVA with Sidak's multiple comparisons tests. TCRdb holds this immuneACCESS table with in-frame rearrangements only. Some clones are missing; in checked studies, unresolved V genes explain under half, and the rest has no known cause. For V, J and clone size, that table is used; D and trimming come from the DNA. The sample table contains over 95,000 clones; only one count was recorded for just under 90% of them. The top ten constitute 9% to 15% of the sample.

The starting material was peripheral blood, obtained on day 0 of AZD1222 vaccination. The sequence was collected from an adult in good health.

The DNA sequence is given as TGTGCCAGCAGCTCCCGGGGGCCTAGCGGGGGGCGGTCCTACAATGAGCAGTTCTTC. This encodes CASSSRGPSGGRSYNEQFF. Here the chain combines TRBV7-9 and TRBJ2-1; 11 bases in the middle match TRBD2. After removal of 4 bases from V and 1 base from J, the junction retains 12 bases not matched to a gene. As encoded in the germline V gene (reference sequence), CDR1 is SEHNR while CDR2 is FQNEAQ. Measured from the cysteine to the phenylalanine, the CDR3 is 19 residues long. Of the read, only the CDR3 DNA is kept; its 57 bases are in frame from base 1.